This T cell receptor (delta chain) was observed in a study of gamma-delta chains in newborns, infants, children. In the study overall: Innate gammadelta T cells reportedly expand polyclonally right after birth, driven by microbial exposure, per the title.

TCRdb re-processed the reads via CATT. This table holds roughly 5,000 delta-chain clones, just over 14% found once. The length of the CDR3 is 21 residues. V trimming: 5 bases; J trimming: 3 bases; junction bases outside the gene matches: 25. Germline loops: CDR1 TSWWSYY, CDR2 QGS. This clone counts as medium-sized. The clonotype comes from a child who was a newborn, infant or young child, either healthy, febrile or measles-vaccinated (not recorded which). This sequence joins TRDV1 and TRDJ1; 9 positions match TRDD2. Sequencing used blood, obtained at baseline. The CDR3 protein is CALGKLLPTPVGEWCADKLIF. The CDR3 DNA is TGTGCTCTTGGGAAGCTCCTTCCTACGCCGGTGGGGGAATGGTGCGCCGATAAACTCATCTTT.